The clone carrying this T cell receptor beta chain occurred many times. TCRdb processed the RT-PCR reads anew with MiXCR; each CDR3 protein has one entry. Here the sample spans about 190,000 distinct CDR3 sequences, about an eighth being singletons. The V gene lost 8 bases and the J gene lost 6 bases, with 14 bases spanning the gap. This CDR3 region has 13 residues. CDR1 and CDR2 (germline): SGHAT, FQNNGV. The sample comes from a study of response to subunit inactivated influenza vaccine. This clonotype originated in a man in his fifties who received an inactivated influenza vaccine. This material consisted of CD8+ T cells sorted from PBMCs, taken around 5 days after vaccination. This chain joins TRBV11-2 and TRBJ2-1; D perhaps matches TRBD2 (7 bases). DNA for the CDR3: TGTGCCAGCCTATCGGGGGGCATCAATGAGCAGTTCTTC. It codes for CASLSGGINEQFF.